This entry describes one TCR beta chain. The antigen is not known. The data were obtained in a study of shared clonotypes between healthy human individuals. Measured with immunoSEQ multiplex PCR; TCRdb has only the in-frame clones, and not every one. The sample has about 2 million clones, 90% to 95% seen once. Regarding the study as a whole: Some naive CD4 clonotypes, around 5%, turned up in common across a handful of donors. Clonotype sharing among donors likely depends on sequencing depth.

CDR3 length: 15 residues. V was pared by 4 bases and J by 1 base, with 11 bases between. CDR1 and CDR2 from the germline V gene are MDHEN and SYDVKM. The sequenced sample was naive CD4+ T cells sorted from blood. Sample subset: CD45RA+ positively selected. The source is a man between 18 and 29 years old in good health. This chain joins TRBV28 and TRBJ1-5, with a weak D call TRBD1 (5 bases). The CDR3 DNA reads TGTGCCAGCAGTTCCGGGGCCAAAAGCAATCAGCCCCAGCATTTT. Translating gives CASSSGAKSNQPQHF. The entire variable domain, with the rest obtained from reference TRBV28 and TRBJ1-5, is as follows: DVKVTQSSRYLVKRTGEKVFLECVQDMDHENMFWYRQDPGLGLRLIYFSYDVKMKEKGDIPEGYSVSREKKERFSLILESASTNQTSMYLCASSSGAKSNQPQHFGDGTRLSIL.